These 4 T cell receptor beta chains came from one sample sequenced in a study of shared clonotypes between healthy human individuals (dated by TCRdb to the early 2020s). Library prep was done by the immunoSEQ multiplex PCR assay. The table was pulled from immuneACCESS by TCRdb, which kept in-frame rearrangements only. Such tables lose some clones; where checked, under half of the loss comes from unresolved V genes, and the rest has no known cause. The sample yields around 1,900,000 clones; just under 95% were counted once. Around 1.7% of the sample is taken by the ten largest. CD8 naive samples consisted of CD45RO-negative cells that were positively selected for CCR7, yielding a CD45RA+CCR7+ population without TemRA cells. The specimen was naive CD8+ T cells from PBMCs. Read against the paper, the sample's cell subset or site label means: CD45RA+CCR7+. Source of these receptors: a man younger than 35 in good health. Some clones in this sample may be carry-over from other donors' samples.

The genes are TRBV7-9 and TRBJ2-1; 10 bases agree with TRBD2. From germline, CDR1 is SEHNR and CDR2 FQNEAQ (reference sequence). The CDR3 totals 16 residues. Losses at the gene ends were 4 bases for V and 8 bases for J; bases not matched to a gene: 11. The CDR3 sequence is CASSWGQREGRDEQFF. CDR3 bases: TGTGCCAGCAGCTGGGGGCAGCGGGAGGGCCGAGATGAGCAGTTCTTC. Based on the CDR3 plus reference TRBV7-9 and TRBJ2-1, the full variable domain is DTGVSQNPRHKITKRGQNVTFRCDPISEHNRLYWYRQTLGQGPEFLTYFQNEAQLEKSRLLSDRFSAERPKGSFSTLEIQRTEQGDSAMYLCASSWGQREGRDEQFFGPGTRLTVL.

The rearrangement links TRBV19 to TRBJ2-2; 7 bases agree with TRBD2. The CDR3 covers 14 residues. Germline CDR1 is LNHDA and CDR2 is SQIVND (reference sequence). V trimming: 9 bases; J trimming: 1 base; junction bases outside the gene matches: 5. The DNA of the CDR3 is TGTGCCAGCTTACCTAGCGGGAACACCGGGGAGCTGTTTTTT. Translating it yields CASLPSGNTGELFF.

The sample holds one count of this clone. The sample holds other DNA sequences that translate to the same CDR3. This chain joins TRBV6-1 and TRBJ1-2, with 9 nucleotides matching TRBD1. V shed 3 bases, J shed 4 bases, and the junction held 0 bases outside the gene matches. The CDR3 has 13 amino acids. The V gene's germline CDR1 is MNHNS and CDR2 SASEGT. The CDR3 DNA sequence: TGTGCCAGCAGTGAGGGACAGGGCTATGGCTACACCTTC. This translates into CASSEGQGYGYTF.

The genes are TRBV18 and TRBJ2-5, with D tentatively TRBD2 (5 bases). Trimming cost V 6 bases and J 5 bases, with 16 bases left between them. The CDR3 length is 14 residues. Looked up from germline, CDR1 is KGHSH and CDR2 is LQKENI. The CDR3 nucleotides read TGTGCCAGCTCCCCGACACGGGGTATGGAGACCCAGTACTTC. Translation: CASSPTRGMETQYF.